This T cell receptor beta chain was observed in a study of CD8 T cells in ankylosing spondylitis. Scientists made TCR beta libraries using quantitative 5'-RACE with molecular barcodes. TCRdb itself ran the 5' RACE reads through MiXCR, one entry per CDR3 protein. The sample records 200,000 or so distinct CDR3 sequences, 15% to 20% being singletons. Ten or more counts support this clonotype. Antigen specificity is unknown. CDR1 is SGHRS and CDR2 is YFSETQ in the germline V gene. After removal of 1 base from V and 2 bases from J, the junction contained 15 bases not matched to a gene. CDR3 length: 20 amino acids. Study-wide findings and caveats: A TCR beta motif of 8 or 9 highly homologous variants appeared characteristic of ankylosing spondylitis blood. Clones that were linked to disease were CD8+ and were relatively rare in peripheral blood.

The J gene is TRBJ2-3, the V gene TRBV5-1, with 11 bases aligning to TRBD2. The source material was blood, either unsorted or a sorted T cell fraction (not recorded which). The source is a male donor aged 5-30 years with ankylosing spondylitis or in good health (not recorded which). CDR3 DNA sequence: TGCGCCAGCAGCTTGTTCCCAGTTCCCTCTAGCGGGAGGCCCACAGATACGCAGTATTTT. It encodes CASSLFPVPSSGRPTDTQYF.